The TCR beta chain described here comes from a study of identical twins. Regarding the study as a whole: For zero-insertion analyses, partial confounding could come from invariant MAIT and iNKT cells.

TCRdb recomputed calls from the 5' RACE reads with MiXCR, one row per CDR3 protein. The repertoire holds more than 400,000 distinct CDR3 sequences, with roughly 15% as singletons. As regards this clonotype: The antigen is unknown. The junction departs from germline at one end; a sequencing error may be responsible.

This sample was also put to use in a study of yellow fever vaccine responses in identical twins.

Specimen: CD4+ T cells sorted from blood. This sequence was found in a woman aged 18-29 years in good health.

CDR3 sequence reads: CSAPAYTDTRYF. DNA of the CDR3: TGCAGTGCTCCGGCCTACACAGATACGCGGTATTTT. This chain joins TRBV20-1 and TRBJ2-3; the D is unclear. This CDR3 comprises 12 residues. The V gene's germline CDR1 is DFQATT and CDR2 SNEGSKA (reference sequence).